These 13 T cell receptor beta chains originate from one sample sequenced in a study of OX40 agonist ivuxolimab in advanced cancers. The protocol was immunoSEQ multiplex PCR, while the TCRdb copy is restricted to in-frame clones and leaves out a portion. Here the sample spans 15,000 to 20,000 clones, more than 70% being singletons. This material consisted of CD4+ or CD8+ T cells sorted from blood, taken in a trial of the OX40 agonist ivuxolimab. The receptors shown here come from an adult with an advanced solid tumor such as melanoma, head and neck, liver or kidney cancer.

V is TRBV7-9 and J is TRBJ1-1; D uncertain. V lost 2 bases to trimming and J lost 8 bases, with 12 bases between them. Looked up from germline, CDR1 is SEHNR and CDR2 is FQNEAQ (reference sequence). This CDR3 spans 13 amino acids. The CDR3 loop reads CASSLTPRAEAFF. The CDR3, as DNA: TGTGCCAGCAGCTTAACCCCCCGGGCCGAAGCTTTCTTT.

The chain combines TRBV28 with TRBJ1-1; D is unresolved. Looked up from germline, CDR1 is MDHEN and CDR2 is SYDVKM. The germline V and J ends were trimmed by 4 bases and 12 bases, with 15 bases remaining between them. The CDR3 length is 12 residues. CDR3 DNA sequence: TGTGCCAGCAGTTCTCAACTACCGGGAACTTTCTTT. As protein: CASSSQLPGTFF.

CDR3: CASSLVGGSGNEQFF. The DNA for the CDR3 is TGTGCCAGCAGCTTAGTTGGAGGATCGGGCAATGAGCAGTTCTTC. The rearrangement links TRBV11-2 to TRBJ2-1; possible D gene TRBD2, 5 bases. The CDR3 extends over 15 amino acids. Germline CDR1 SGHAT, CDR2 FQNNGV. The V gene lost 1 base and the J gene lost 6 bases, with 13 bases spanning the gap.

The gene calls are TRBV29-1 and TRBJ2-2, with 11 bases aligning to TRBD1. Germline V gene sequence: CDR1 SQVTM, CDR2 ANQGSEA. The V gene end was trimmed by 7 bases and the J gene end by 7 bases; junction bases not matched to a gene: 5. The CDR3 length is 13 residues. This CDR3 is CSGGQGAYGELFF. DNA for the CDR3: TGCAGCGGAGGACAGGGGGCCTACGGGGAGCTGTTTTTT.

This clone was detected only a few times. This chain joins TRBV6-1 and TRBJ1-1, with unresolved D. The CDR3 contains 14 residues. CDR1 and CDR2 (germline): MNHNS, SASEGT. Trimming took 6 bases from V and 2 from J, leaving 13 bases between them. The CDR3 DNA sequence: TGTGCCAGCAGGGCAGGACCTTACAACACTGAAGCTTTCTTT. Amino acid sequence: CASRAGPYNTEAFF.

The CDR3 sequence: CASSAEGGGNSPLHF. DNA for the CDR3: TGTGCCAGCAGTGCGGAAGGGGGGGGAAACTCACCCCTCCACTTT. The gene calls are TRBV2 and TRBJ1-6; possibly TRBD1 for D (6 bases). Germline assignment: CDR1 SNHLY and CDR2 FYNNEI. The V end lost 4 bases, the J end lost 10 bases, and 17 bases lay between the germline ends. CDR3 length equals 15 residues.

The chain combines TRBV19 with TRBJ1-5; 8 nucleotides match TRBD1. V gave up 6 bases and J gave up 2 bases; unmatched junction bases: 9. Germline loops: CDR1 LNHDA, CDR2 SQIVND (reference sequence). CDR3 size: 16 residues. The CDR3 DNA follows: TGTGCCAGTAGACCCGACAGGGGTCGTGGCAATCAGCCCCAGCATTTT. This encodes CASRPDRGRGNQPQHF. Full variable domain (outside the CDR3, taken from reference TRBV19 and TRBJ1-5): DGGITQSPKYLFRKEGQNVTLSCEQNLNHDAMYWYRQDPGQGLRLIYYSQIVNDFQKGDIAEGYSVSREKKESFPLTVTSAQKNPTAFYLCASRPDRGRGNQPQHFGDGTRLSIL.

The J gene is TRBJ1-4, the V gene TRBV7-8; TRBD1 matches at 9 bases. The V gene's germline CDR1 is SGHVS and CDR2 FQNEAQ. Unmatched junction bases numbered 9, after V lost 4 bases and J lost 6 bases. The CDR3 is 16 residues long. The CDR3 protein is CASSSLSGQGYEKLFF. As DNA, the CDR3 is TGTGCCAGCAGCTCCCTTTCGGGACAGGGATATGAAAAACTGTTTTTT.

This clone was seen a single time. This chain uses TRBV6-1 with TRBJ2-7, with TRBD1 identical over 8 bases. Germline-derived CDR1 and CDR2 are MNHNS and SASEGT. Trimming removed 6 bases from V and 3 bases from J; junction bases left unmatched: 7. The CDR3 spans 14 residues. The CDR3, as DNA: TGTGCCAGCAGGCGACCAGGGGGCGGCTACGAGCAGTACTTC. Its protein product is CASRRPGGGYEQYF.

CDR3 sequence: CASSPALDRSHYGYTF. In DNA form, the CDR3 reads TGTGCCAGTAGTCCCGCCCTGGACAGGTCCCATTATGGCTACACCTTC. The rearrangement links TRBV19 to TRBJ1-2; 7 nucleotides agree with TRBD1. The CDR3 is made up of 16 amino acids. The V and J ends lost 5 bases and 5 bases, in that order; junction bases with no gene match: 14. Germline V gene lookup returns CDR1 LNHDA and CDR2 SQIVND (reference sequence).

CDR3 nucleotides: TGTGCCAGCAGCATAGGGTTAGGGGCTCGCACAGATACGCAGTATTTT. Translation: CASSIGLGARTDTQYF. J is TRBJ2-3 and V is TRBV7-6; D perhaps matches TRBD1 (5 bases). The CDR3 is 16 residues long. The germline gives CDR1 SGHVS, CDR2 FNYEAQ. Deletions cut 5 bases from V and 1 base from J, with 16 bases between.

This clone has only one observation. CDR3 bases: TGTGCCAGCAGTTGGGCAGGGGGAGGAGAAAAACTGTTTTTT. Its translation is CASSWAGGGEKLFF. The chain links TRBV6-5 to TRBJ1-4, with 7 bases lining up with TRBD1. CDR3 length: 14 residues. V lost 4 bases and J lost 8; bases outside the gene matches: 7. CDR1 and CDR2 (germline): MNHEY, SVGAGI.

This chain links TRBV18 with TRBJ1-1, with 7 positions matching TRBD1. V dropped 6 bases and J dropped 1; count of bases not matched to a gene: 11. CDR1 is KGHSH and CDR2 is LQKENI in the germline V gene. The CDR3 extends over 16 amino acids. As DNA, the CDR3 is TGTGCCAGCTCCCCGGGGGTAGGGGGCAGGAACACTGAAGCTTTCTTT. It is translated as CASSPGVGGRNTEAFF.